This T cell receptor (beta chain) originates from a study of blood T cell repertoires in COVID-19. Study in general: Samples of COVID-19 (acute and convalescent) were obtained from the United States, Italy and Spain. The cDNA or gDNA used as material had been derived from T cells, B-cell-depleted T cells, or PBMCs.

This CDR3 comprises 15 residues. Germline assignment: CDR1 SNHLY and CDR2 FYNNEI. A note on this clone: One end of the junction fails to match germline, which may point to a read error.

How the authors handled the data: Estimation of nucleated cell counts relied on the amplification of reference gene primers. Using immunoSEQ multiplex PCR, the repertoire was profiled, and TCRdb retains in-frame clones only, with some absent. V, J and clone size are those of that table, while D and trimming were read from the DNA. This sample has around 250,000 clones, with roughly 88% found just once. Sequencing was performed on peripheral blood. The rearrangement uses TRBV2 and TRBJ2-2; D unresolved. This clonotype originated in an older man with acute or convalescent COVID-19. CDR3 loop: CASSELAPNAGELFF. The CDR3 DNA reads as TGTGCCAGCAGTGAGCTGGCACCGAACGCCGGGGAGCTGTTTTTT.